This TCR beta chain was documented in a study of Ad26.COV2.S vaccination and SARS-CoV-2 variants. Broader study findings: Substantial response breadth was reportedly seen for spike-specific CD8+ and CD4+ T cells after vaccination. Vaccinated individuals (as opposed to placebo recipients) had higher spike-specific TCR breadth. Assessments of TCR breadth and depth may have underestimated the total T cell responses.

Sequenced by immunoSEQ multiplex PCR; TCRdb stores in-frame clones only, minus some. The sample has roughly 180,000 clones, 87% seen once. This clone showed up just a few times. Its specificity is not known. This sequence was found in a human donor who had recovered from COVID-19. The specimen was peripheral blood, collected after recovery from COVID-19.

The CDR3 protein is CASSTGQGGYGYTF. CDR3 coding DNA: TGCGCCAGCAGCACAGGACAGGGCGGCTATGGCTACACCTTC. The V call is TRBV5-1, the J call TRBJ1-2; the match to TRBD1 covers 8 bases. The CDR3 is 14 residues long. With 4 bases clipped from V and 4 bases from J, the junction kept 6 bases outside the gene matches. Germline V gene data show CDR1 as SGHRS and CDR2 as YFSETQ.